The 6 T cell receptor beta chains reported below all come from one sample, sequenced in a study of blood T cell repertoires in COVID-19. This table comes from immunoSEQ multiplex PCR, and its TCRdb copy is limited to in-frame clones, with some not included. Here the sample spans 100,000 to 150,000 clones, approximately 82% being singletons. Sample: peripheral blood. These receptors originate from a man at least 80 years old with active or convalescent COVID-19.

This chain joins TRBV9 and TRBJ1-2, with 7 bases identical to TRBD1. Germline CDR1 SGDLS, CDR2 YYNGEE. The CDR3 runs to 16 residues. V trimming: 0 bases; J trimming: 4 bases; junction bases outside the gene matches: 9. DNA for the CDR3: TGTGCCAGCAGCGTAGGTAGACAGGGAAAAGGCTATGGCTACACCTTC. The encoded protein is CASSVGRQGKGYGYTF. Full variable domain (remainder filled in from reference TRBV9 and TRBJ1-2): DSGVTQTPKHLITATGQRVTLRCSPRSGDLSVYWYQQSLDQGLQFLIQYYNGEERAKGNILERFSAQQFPDLHSELNLSSLELGDSALYFCASSVGRQGKGYGYTFGSGTRLTVV.

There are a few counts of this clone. CDR3 sequence: CASSLQRGAYEQYF. For the CDR3, the DNA is TGTGCCAGCAGTTTACAGCGGGGGGCCTACGAGCAGTACTTC. The chain joins TRBV27 to TRBJ2-7, with 9 positions matching TRBD2. The germline V gene has CDR1 MNHEY and CDR2 SMNVEV (reference sequence). V was pared by 2 bases and J by 2 bases, with 1 base of the junction left unmatched. The CDR3 extends over 14 amino acids.

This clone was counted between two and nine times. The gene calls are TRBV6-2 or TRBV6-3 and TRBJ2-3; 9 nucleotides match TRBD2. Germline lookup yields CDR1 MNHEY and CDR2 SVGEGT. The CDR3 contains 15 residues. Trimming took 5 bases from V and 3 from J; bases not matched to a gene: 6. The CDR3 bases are TGTGCCAGCAGTATCCTAGCGGGGTTGACAGATACGCAGTATTTT. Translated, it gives CASSILAGLTDTQYF.

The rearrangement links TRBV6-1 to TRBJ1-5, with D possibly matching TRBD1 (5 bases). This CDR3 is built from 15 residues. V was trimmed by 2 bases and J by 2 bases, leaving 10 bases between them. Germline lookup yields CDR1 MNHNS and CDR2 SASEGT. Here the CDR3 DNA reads TGTGCCAGCAGTGAACTGGGGGGTGGCAATCAGCCCCAGCATTTT. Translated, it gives CASSELGGGNQPQHF.

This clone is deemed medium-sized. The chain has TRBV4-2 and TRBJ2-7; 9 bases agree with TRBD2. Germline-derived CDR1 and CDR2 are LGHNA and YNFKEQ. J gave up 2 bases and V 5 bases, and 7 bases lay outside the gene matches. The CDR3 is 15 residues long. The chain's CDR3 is CASSVSSGVTYEQYF. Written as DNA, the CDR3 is TGTGCCAGCAGCGTATCTAGCGGGGTAACCTACGAGCAGTACTTC.

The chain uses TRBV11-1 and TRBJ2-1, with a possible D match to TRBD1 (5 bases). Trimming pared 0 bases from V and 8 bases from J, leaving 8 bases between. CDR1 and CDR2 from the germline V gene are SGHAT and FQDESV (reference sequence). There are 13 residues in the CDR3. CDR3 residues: CASSLAREDEQFF. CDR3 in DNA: TGTGCCAGCAGCTTAGCCAGGGAAGATGAGCAGTTCTTC.